This T cell receptor (beta chain) was recovered during a study of blood T cell repertoires in COVID-19. At the level of the study: From the United States, Italy and Spain came samples of acute and convalescent COVID-19.

CDR1 and CDR2 from the germline V gene are SGHRS and YFSETQ. Trimming removed 0 bases from V and 3 bases from J, with 7 bases in between. The CDR3 runs 14 residues. In the study's own analysis: Reference gene primer amplification yielded estimated nucleated cell counts. Measured with immunoSEQ multiplex PCR; TCRdb has only the in-frame clones, and not every one. That table furnishes V, J and clone size, whereas the DNA furnished D and trimming. The sample consists of 250,000 to 350,000 clones, roughly nine tenths of them appearing once. The specimen sequenced was peripheral blood. This TCR was sampled from a woman aged 40 to 50 who had recovered from COVID-19. The V gene is TRBV5-1, the J gene TRBJ1-5; no reliable D call. CDR3 nucleotide sequence: TGCGCCAGCAGCTTGGATCCGTTCAATCAGCCCCAGCATTTT. This encodes CASSLDPFNQPQHF.